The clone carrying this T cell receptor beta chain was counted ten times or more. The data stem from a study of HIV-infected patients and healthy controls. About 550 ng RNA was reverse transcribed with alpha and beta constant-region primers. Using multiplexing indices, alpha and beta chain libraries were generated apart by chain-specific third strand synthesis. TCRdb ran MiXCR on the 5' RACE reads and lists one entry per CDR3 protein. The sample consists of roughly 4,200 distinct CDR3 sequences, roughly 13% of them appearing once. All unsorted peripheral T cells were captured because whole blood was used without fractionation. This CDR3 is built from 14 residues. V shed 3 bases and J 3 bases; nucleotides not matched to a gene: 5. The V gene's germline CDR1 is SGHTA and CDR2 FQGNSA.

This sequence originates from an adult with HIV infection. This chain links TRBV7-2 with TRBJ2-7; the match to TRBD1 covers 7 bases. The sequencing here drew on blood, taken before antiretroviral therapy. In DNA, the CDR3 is TGTGCCAGCAGCTTCACACGGGACAGCTACGAGCAGTACTTC. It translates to CASSFTRDSYEQYF.